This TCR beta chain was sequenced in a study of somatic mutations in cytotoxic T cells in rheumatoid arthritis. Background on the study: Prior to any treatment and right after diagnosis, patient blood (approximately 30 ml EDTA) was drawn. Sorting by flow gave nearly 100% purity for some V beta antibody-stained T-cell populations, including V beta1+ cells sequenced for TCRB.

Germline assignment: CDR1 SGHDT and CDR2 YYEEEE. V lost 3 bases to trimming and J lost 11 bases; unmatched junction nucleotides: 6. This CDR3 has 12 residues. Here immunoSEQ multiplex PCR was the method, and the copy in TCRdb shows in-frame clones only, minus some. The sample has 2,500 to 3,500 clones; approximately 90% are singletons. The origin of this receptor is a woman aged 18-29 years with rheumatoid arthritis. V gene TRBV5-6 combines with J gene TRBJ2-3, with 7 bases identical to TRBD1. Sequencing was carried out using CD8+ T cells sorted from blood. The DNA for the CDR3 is TGTGCCAGCAGCTCACAGGGGACCCTGCAGTATTTT. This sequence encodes CASSSQGTLQYF.